A single TCR beta chain is shown here with its context. The CDR3 totals 13 residues. The germline V and J ends were trimmed by 6 bases and 0 bases, with 12 bases remaining between them. CDR1 SQVTM and CDR2 ANQGSEA come from the germline V gene. These data come from a study of blood T cell repertoires in COVID-19. Study as a whole: Cohort 3 donors counted as recovered after two negative PCRs, clearance, or resolved symptoms. Spain, Italy and the United States supplied samples that represented acute and convalescent COVID-19.

In the source study's methods: Amplified reference gene primers provided the basis for estimating nucleated cell counts. Method: immunoSEQ multiplex PCR; TCRdb's copy keeps in-frame clones and lacks some. The V and J calls and clone size were taken over from that table, and D and trimming were inferred from the DNA. Seen here are more than 200,000 clones, around 90% observed once, and the top ten hold approximately 7.3%. Participants came from about 24 US areas, aged roughly 18 to 89 years. Material: PBMCs or T cells enriched from blood (not recorded which). This sequence joins TRBV29-1 and TRBJ2-7, with a tentative D call TRBD2 (6 bases). This TCR came from a young man in a cohort exposed to, infected with or recovered from COVID-19 (not recorded which). CDR3 protein: CSVPGLNSYEQYF. Written as DNA, the CDR3 is TGCAGCGTGCCGGGACTGAACTCCTACGAGCAGTACTTC.